These 10 T cell receptor beta chains were all obtained from the same sample, sequenced in a study of PD-L1 blockade in urothelial cancer. Time point denoted: peripheral blood 6 weeks after treatment start. The assay was immunoSEQ multiplex PCR, and TCRdb's table has in-frame clones only and misses some. The sample holds 100,000 to 150,000 clones, approximately 85% seen once. Sequencing used PBMCs, obtained around atezolizumab (anti-PD-L1) treatment. These receptor sequences come from a man in his forties or fifties with urothelial cancer.

This clone has more than one count but fewer than ten. This chain connects TRBV5-4 to TRBJ2-1; D ambiguous. Trimming left V 2 bases short and J 4 bases short, with 7 bases between. Germline CDR1 is SGHNT and CDR2 is YYREEE (reference sequence). This CDR3 has 13 amino acids. This chain's CDR3 is CASSFDLYNEQFF. CDR3 coding DNA: TGTGCCAGCAGCTTTGACTTATACAATGAGCAGTTCTTC.

The chain's CDR3 is CASSQDSGIGTDTQYF. CDR3 nucleotide sequence: TGTGCCAGCAGCCAAGATAGCGGGATTGGCACAGATACGCAGTATTTT. This chain uses TRBV4-2 with TRBJ2-3, with 8 positions matching TRBD2. Trimming took 0 bases from V and 1 from J; bases not matched to a gene: 3. The CDR3 sequence is 16 residues long. Germline V gives CDR1 LGHNA, CDR2 YNFKEQ.

This clone was seen only a few times. V is TRBV28 and J is TRBJ2-7, with TRBD1 as a possible D gene (5 bases). The germline CDR1 and CDR2 sequences are MDHEN and SYDVKM. The ends were cut back, 2 bases at V and 2 bases at J, with 22 bases in the middle. The CDR3 loop spans 18 amino acids. The CDR3 sequence is CASSLNLGPPAGTYEQYF. CDR3 bases: TGTGCCAGCAGTTTAAATTTGGGGCCCCCAGCAGGGACCTACGAGCAGTACTTC.

V usage is TRBV15 and J usage is TRBJ2-1; tentatively, D is TRBD1 (5 bases). The germline CDR1 and CDR2 sequences are LNHNV and YYDKDF (reference sequence). V was pared by 0 bases and J by 3 bases, with 9 bases between. The CDR3 has 15 amino acids. CDR3 bases: TGTGCCACCAGCAGAGATGGGCAGGGCTACAATGAGCAGTTCTTC. This gives the protein CATSRDGQGYNEQFF. Supplemented by reference TRBV15 and TRBJ2-1, the full variable domain reads DAMVIQNPRYQVTQFGKPVTLSCSQTLNHNVMYWYQQKSSQAPKLLFHYYDKDFNNEADTPDNFQSRRPNTSFCFLDIRSPGLGDTAMYLCATSRDGQGYNEQFFGPGTRLTVL.

Only a few counts were recorded for this clone. This chain links TRBV5-6 with TRBJ1-2; D might be TRBD1 (5 bases). Germline lookup yields CDR1 SGHDT and CDR2 YYEEEE. The CDR3 contains 13 residues. The V gene lost 4 bases and the J gene lost 4 bases, with 11 bases spanning the gap. The CDR3: CASSLGVVYGYTF. The CDR3 coding sequence is TGTGCCAGCAGCCTAGGGGTTGTCTATGGCTACACCTTC.

The CDR3 protein is CASSVDGFGANTEAFF. The CDR3 DNA sequence: TGTGCCAGCAGCGTAGATGGTTTTGGAGCGAACACTGAAGCTTTCTTT. V is TRBV9 and J is TRBJ1-1, with no clear D. Germline CDR1 reads SGDLS; CDR2 reads YYNGEE. The CDR3 totals 16 residues. V gave up 0 bases and J gave up 1 base, with 13 bases separating them.

A few counts support this clone. V and J are TRBV4-1 and TRBJ2-1, with TRBD2 identical over 7 bases. The CDR3 is made up of 14 amino acids. V trimming: 3 bases; J trimming: 10 bases; junction bases outside the gene matches: 9. Germline CDR1 and CDR2: MGHRA and YSYEKL. CDR3 nucleotide sequence: TGCGCCAGCAGCCACAATTGGCGGGGAGGGGAGCAGTTCTTC. Translation gives CASSHNWRGGEQFF.

The chain is built from TRBV6-4 and TRBJ2-7; TRBD1 matches 10 bases. Germline-derived CDR1 and CDR2 are MRHNA and SNTAGT. The CDR3 length is 16 residues. The ends lost 2 bases at V and 2 bases at J; junction bases unmatched: 6. The CDR3 nucleotides read TGTGCCAGCAGTGACCTGGGACAGGGGACAGCCTACGAGCAGTACTTC. Translated: CASSDLGQGTAYEQYF.

The rearrangement joins TRBV6-1 to TRBJ2-7; the D is unclear. The CDR3 consists of 14 residues. Germline-derived CDR1 and CDR2 are MNHNS and SASEGT. Trimming left V 5 bases short and J 0 bases short, with 11 bases between. CDR3 nucleotides: TGTGCCAGCAGTCCCCGCAGTCCCTCCTACGAGCAGTACTTC. As protein: CASSPRSPSYEQYF.

The chain links TRBV5-8 to TRBJ2-5, with D perhaps matching TRBD1 (6 bases). This CDR3 comprises 14 residues. CDR1 is SGHTS and CDR2 is YDEGEE in the germline V gene. Between the trimmed V and J ends, which lost 3 bases and 5 bases, there was a span of 14 bases. In nucleotides, the CDR3 is TGTGCCAGCAGCTCCACAGGGTCTATGGAGACCCAGTACTTC. As protein: CASSSTGSMETQYF.